Presented here are 27 T cell receptor beta chains from one specimen sequenced in a study of Graves' ophthalmopathy and Graves' hyperthyroidism. Amplification targeted the TCR beta CDR3 regions, with RNA transcripts as the source material. First-round RT-PCR used HTBI primers; second-round multiplex PCR followed. TCRdb used MiXCR to reprocess the multiplex PCR reads, holding one entry per CDR3 protein. This sample carries about 700,000 distinct CDR3 sequences, just over 40% of them seen once, and the ten largest clones take 2.5% to 3.5%. The material sequenced was peripheral blood. All receptors come from an adult man with Graves' ophthalmopathy.

This clonotype was observed at least ten times. This rearrangement joins TRBV2 to TRBJ2-2; the D is unclear. The CDR3 sequence is 14 residues long. Trimming took 6 bases from V and 0 from J, leaving 8 bases between them. Germline V gene data show CDR1 as SNHLY and CDR2 as FYNNEI. The CDR3 region is CASRVDTNTGELFF. The CDR3 DNA reads as TGTGCCAGCAGAGTAGACACGAACACCGGGGAGCTGTTTTTT.

This rearrangement joins TRBV5-1 to TRBJ1-3; 8 nucleotides agree with TRBD1. Germline trimming cut 3 bases from V and 7 bases from J; bases unmatched to any gene: 6. Germline loops: CDR1 SGHRS, CDR2 YFSETQ. There are 14 residues in the CDR3. The CDR3 nucleotides read TGCGCCAGCAGCTCAGGACAGGGATGGAACACCATATATTTT. It yields the protein CASSSGQGWNTIYF.

CDR3 amino acids: CAWSVGGAVDEQYF. CDR3 nucleotides: TGTGCCTGGAGTGTGGGGGGGGCCGTCGACGAGCAGTACTTC. The chain is built from TRBV10-3 and TRBJ2-7, with D possibly being TRBD2 (7 bases). This CDR3 is built from 14 residues. V lost 11 bases to trimming and J lost 5 bases, with 22 bases between them. Germline-derived CDR1 and CDR2 are ENHRY and SYGVKD.

This clonotype was recorded a few times. The V gene is TRBV19, the J gene TRBJ2-2; D is uncertain. The CDR3 runs 12 residues. V was cut by 7 bases and J by 1 base, with 4 bases left in between. Looked up from germline, CDR1 is LNHDA and CDR2 is SQIVND (reference sequence). Written as DNA, the CDR3 is TGTGCCAGTACAGAGAACACCGGGGAGCTGTTTTTT. This translates into CASTENTGELFF.

This clonotype was counted many times. This chain uses TRBV19 with TRBJ2-2; no firm D call. Germline V lookup: CDR1 LNHDA, CDR2 SQIVND (reference sequence). Trimming took off 7 bases at V and 3 bases at J, with 9 bases between the two ends. This CDR3 has 13 residues. The CDR3 DNA reads TGTGCCAGTACCCTGGTTGACACCGGGGAGCTGTTTTTT. This codes for CASTLVDTGELFF. Drawing the rest from reference TRBV19 and TRBJ2-2, the complete variable domain is DGGITQSPKYLFRKEGQNVTLSCEQNLNHDAMYWYRQDPGQGLRLIYYSQIVNDFQKGDIAEGYSVSREKKESFPLTVTSAQKNPTAFYLCASTLVDTGELFFGEGSRLTVL.

The CDR3 spells CASSHVWTGSWETQYF. CDR3 DNA: TGTGCCAGCAGCCACGTCTGGACAGGGAGTTGGGAGACCCAGTACTTC. V and J are TRBV7-9 and TRBJ2-5, with 8 bases that match TRBD1. The CDR3 totals 16 residues. Germline loops: CDR1 SEHNR, CDR2 FQNEAQ (reference sequence). Germline trimming cut 5 bases from V and 5 bases from J; bases unmatched to any gene: 13. Based on the CDR3 plus reference TRBV7-9 and TRBJ2-5, the full variable domain is DTGVSQNPRHKITKRGQNVTFRCDPISEHNRLYWYRQTLGQGPEFLTYFQNEAQLEKSRLLSDRFSAERPKGSFSTLEIQRTEQGDSAMYLCASSHVWTGSWETQYFGPGTRLLVL.

CDR3 DNA sequence: TGTGCCATCAGTGAGCCAGCGGGGGTAACCTACGAGCAGTACTTC. It encodes CAISEPAGVTYEQYF. The V and J genes are TRBV10-3 and TRBJ2-7; 8 bases line up with TRBD2. Trimming took 2 bases from V and 2 from J; bases not matched to a gene: 5. Germline CDR1 and CDR2: ENHRY and SYGVKD. The CDR3 runs 15 residues.

V is TRBV4-1 and J is TRBJ2-7, with D perhaps TRBD1 or TRBD2 (5 bases each). Trimming cost V 4 bases and J 4 bases, with 17 bases left between them. Per germline, CDR1 MGHRA and CDR2 YSYEKL. The CDR3 consists of 15 residues. The chain's CDR3 is CASSPGTEPLYEQYF. For the CDR3, the DNA is TGCGCCAGCAGCCCGGGGACCGAGCCTTTATACGAGCAGTACTTC.

The chain recombines TRBV20-1 with TRBJ1-3, with D perhaps TRBD1 (5 bases). Germline CDR1 DFQATT, CDR2 SNEGSKA (reference sequence). Trimming took off 1 base at V and 3 bases at J, with 10 bases between the two ends. The CDR3 contains 14 residues. The CDR3 DNA is TGCAGTGCTAGAGGTGGGGGAGGTGGAAACACCATATATTTT. It yields the protein CSARGGGGGNTIYF.

With regard to this clonotype: A read error may explain this, as a much larger clone is one base away. This chain links TRBV10-3 with TRBJ1-1; no firm D call. The germline CDR1 and CDR2 sequences are ENHRY and SYGVKD. V dropped 6 bases and J dropped 6 bases, with 8 bases sitting between them. The CDR3 has 11 amino acids. The CDR3 loop reads CAIRPQAEAFF. Here the CDR3 DNA reads TGTGCCATCAGGCCTCAAGCTGAAGCTTTCTTT.

Regarding this clonotype: The final CDR3 position lacks the conserved phenylalanine or tryptophan, pointing to a likely read error. The limits of the CDR3 on the DNA are not certain, so only TCRdb's listed CDR3 is given. This chain connects TRBV7-2 to TRBJ1-6. The CDR3 spans 8 residues, counting both ends. Germline V gene sequence: CDR1 SGHTA, CDR2 FQGNSA. Here the CDR3 reads CASSFPQS.

This clonotype has at least ten counts. The V call is TRBV6-6, the J call TRBJ1-2; 8 bases align to TRBD1. V shed 2 bases and J 7 bases; nucleotides not matched to a gene: 3. Germline V lookup: CDR1 MNHNY, CDR2 SVGAGI (reference sequence). This CDR3 has 13 residues. The CDR3 protein is CASSYGDRGGYTF. The CDR3 nucleotides are TGTGCCAGCAGTTACGGAGACAGGGGTGGCTACACCTTC.

A note on this clonotype: Just one base apart from a much larger clone, this may be a read error. V and J are TRBV6-5 and TRBJ2-5, with a tentative D call TRBD2 (6 bases). This CDR3 is built from 14 residues. Per the germline V gene, CDR1 is MNHEY and CDR2 is SVGAGI. V was clipped by 5 bases and J by 4 bases, with 14 bases between them. CDR3 in DNA: TGTGCCAGCAGTGGGGGGACGGCACTAGAGACCCAGTACTTC. The encoded protein is CASSGGTALETQYF.

The J gene is TRBJ1-4, the V gene TRBV11-2; tentatively, D is TRBD1 (5 bases). This CDR3 contains 15 residues. The V gene's germline CDR1 is SGHAT and CDR2 FQNNGV. V lost 1 base, J lost 8 bases, and 14 bases lay in between. In nucleotides, the CDR3 is TGTGCCAGCAGCTTAGTAGGGACCGGGGAAGAAAAACTGTTTTTT. Its translation: CASSLVGTGEEKLFF.

This clonotype was detected only a few times. CDR3 loop: CSASADIQETQYF. The CDR3 DNA sequence: TGCAGTGCTAGTGCGGACATCCAAGAGACCCAGTACTTC. V and J are TRBV20-1 and TRBJ2-5; D might be TRBD1 (5 bases). The germline CDR1 and CDR2 sequences are DFQATT and SNEGSKA (reference sequence). Trimming stripped 3 bases from V and 1 base from J, with 9 bases between. The CDR3 spans 13 residues.

The V call is TRBV5-6, the J call TRBJ2-2; D remains unclear. With 2 bases removed from V and 5 bases from J, the gap between germline ends came to 13 bases. This CDR3 has 15 residues. Per germline, CDR1 SGHDT and CDR2 YYEEEE. The CDR3 loop is CASSLVADMTGELFF. CDR3 DNA sequence: TGTGCCAGCAGCTTAGTGGCGGATATGACCGGGGAGCTGTTTTTT.

This clonotype was counted many times. The chain joins TRBV12-3 or TRBV12-4 to TRBJ2-7; possibly TRBD1 for D (5 bases). Trimming stripped 3 bases from V and 3 bases from J, with 12 bases between. The CDR3 has 14 residues. The chain's CDR3 is CASSLGRGLYEQYF. CDR3 DNA: TGTGCCAGCAGTTTGGGTAGGGGCCTCTACGAGCAGTACTTC.

The gene calls are TRBV20-1 and TRBJ1-6; 7 bases are a match to TRBD1. Germline V gene sequence: CDR1 DFQATT, CDR2 SNEGSKA (reference sequence). The J segment lost 10 bases and the V segment lost 3 bases, leaving 15 bases of the junction unmatched. CDR3 length equals 16 residues. The CDR3 loop reads CSASGTGERDYSPLHF. The CDR3 DNA sequence: TGCAGTGCTAGCGGAACAGGGGAGAGGGATTACTCACCCCTCCACTTT.

As concerns this clonotype: The germline gene is not matched at one end of the junction; a read error may be the cause. V and J are TRBV10-3 and TRBJ1-1; 7 nucleotides align to TRBD1. The CDR3 loop spans 16 amino acids. Germline CDR1 reads ENHRY; CDR2 reads SYGVKD. The CDR3, as DNA: TGTGCCAGCAGTTACTTGGGACAGAGCTTTCCCACTGAAGCTTTCTTT. Amino acids: CASSYLGQSFPTEAFF.

The chain combines TRBV30 with TRBJ1-2, with D uncertain. This CDR3 comprises 13 residues. Germline V gene data show CDR1 as GTSNPN and CDR2 as SVGIG (reference sequence). V gave up 2 bases and J gave up 2 bases, with 9 bases separating them. CDR3 DNA: TGTGCCTGGAGTTCGCAGAACAACTATGGCTACACCTTC. Translation gives CAWSSQNNYGYTF. The full variable domain, in which reference TRBV30 and TRBJ1-2 provide the parts outside the CDR3, is SQTIHQWPATLVQPVGSPLSLECTVEGTSNPNLYWYRQAAGRGLQLLFYSVGIGQISSEVPQNLSASRPQDRQFILSSKKLLLSDSGFYLCAWSSQNNYGYTFGSGTRLTVV.

This clonotype was recorded many times. The chain is built from TRBV12-3 or TRBV12-4 and TRBJ1-1; TRBD1 is a possible D gene (6 bases). The ends were cut back, 6 bases at V and 5 bases at J, with 16 bases in the middle. The CDR3 spans 14 residues. The DNA for the CDR3 is TGTGCCAGCAGCCCCTATGGGGGCGGGACTGAAGCTTTCTTT. Translated, it gives CASSPYGGGTEAFF.

In this sample, this clonotype turned up many times. The V gene is TRBV6-6, the J gene TRBJ2-7; TRBD1 or TRBD2 may be the D gene (5 bases each). Trimming took off 2 bases at V and 4 bases at J, with 6 bases between the two ends. This CDR3 is 12 amino acids long. Germline V lookup: CDR1 MNHNY, CDR2 SVGAGI (reference sequence). In nucleotides, the CDR3 is TGTGCCAGCAGTTACGAGGGGTACGAGCAGTACTTC. It translates to CASSYEGYEQYF.

To note about this clonotype: A much larger clone lies one base from this, so it may be a read error. V and J are TRBV5-1 and TRBJ1-2, with D perhaps matching TRBD1 (6 bases). The CDR3 spans 14 residues. V gave up 1 base and J gave up 6 bases, with 13 bases separating them. Germline V gene data show CDR1 as SGHRS and CDR2 as YFSETQ. DNA for the CDR3: TGCGCCAGCAGCTTGTCTGGGGGGCTGCATGGCTACACCTTC. Amino acid sequence: CASSLSGGLHGYTF.

This clonotype was seen repeatedly, ten times or more. The V and J genes are TRBV7-9 and TRBJ2-7; 7 nucleotides match TRBD1. The J segment lost 4 bases and the V segment lost 1 base, leaving 4 bases of the junction unmatched. The germline V gene has CDR1 SEHNR and CDR2 FQNEAQ (reference sequence). The CDR3 consists of 14 residues. The CDR3 sequence: CASSLGQGDYEQYF. Written as DNA, the CDR3 is TGTGCCAGCAGCTTAGGGCAGGGGGATTACGAGCAGTACTTC.

This clonotype occurred many times. CDR3 region: CASSLRGESTGELFF. The CDR3 coding sequence is TGTGCCAGCAGCTTGCGCGGGGAGAGTACCGGGGAGCTGTTTTTT. This sequence joins TRBV7-3 and TRBJ2-2; D may be TRBD2 (6 bases). This CDR3 has 15 amino acids. Trimming stripped 3 bases from V and 5 bases from J, with 13 bases between. The germline CDR1 and CDR2 sequences are SGHTA and FQGTGA.

The rearrangement uses TRBV25-1 and TRBJ1-1; the D gene is possibly TRBD1 (6 bases). V lost 5 bases to trimming and J lost 1 base, with 20 bases between them. The CDR3 spans 17 residues. CDR1 is MGHDK and CDR2 is SYGVNS in the germline V gene. CDR3 protein: CASSLWRGGAGNTEAFF. The CDR3 DNA follows: TGTGCCAGCAGTTTATGGCGGGGGGGCGCTGGGAACACTGAAGCTTTCTTT.

This clonotype was recorded a few times. At one boundary the junction diverges from the germline segment, which might be a read error. The chain is built from TRBV11-2 and TRBJ1-6, with D perhaps TRBD1 (6 bases). Germline V gene sequence: CDR1 SGHAT, CDR2 FQNNGV. The CDR3 has 17 amino acids. The CDR3 DNA is TGCGCCAGCAGCCAAGCCACCCCCAGGGGCGCAAACTCACCCCTCCACTTT. Encoded protein: CASSQATPRGANSPLHF.